The clone carrying this T cell receptor (beta chain) was seen at least ten times. What it recognizes is unknown. There were TCR beta CDR3 regions amplified from RNA transcripts. Initially, a first-round RT-PCR of the TCR CDR3 employed the HTBI primer set. TCRdb independently ran MiXCR on the multiplex PCR reads; one entry per CDR3 protein. The table has some 760,000 distinct CDR3 sequences, 14% seen once; the top ten hold 10%. The data belong to a study of T cells in Graves' hyperthyroidism and ophthalmopathy. Study results and limitations: The authors' 13 V-J model separated ophthalmopathy from stable hyperthyroidism.

Diagnosis rested on symptoms, serum thyroxine and TRAb, thyroid ultrasound, and orbital computed tomography. The V gene lost 6 bases and the J gene lost 3 bases, with 15 bases spanning the gap. Per germline, CDR1 MNHNS and CDR2 SASEGT. The CDR3 is 14 amino acids. Sample: blood. This TCR was recovered from a woman between 18 and 29 years old with Graves' hyperthyroidism. The rearrangement joins TRBV6-1 to TRBJ2-7; perhaps D is TRBD1 or TRBD2 (5 bases each). For the CDR3, the DNA is TGTGCCAGCAGGTCCGGGACGGCCCTCTACGAGCAGTACTTC. It specifies CASRSGTALYEQYF.